The rows below give T cell receptor beta chains drawn from one sample of a study of long-term antiretroviral therapy in people with HIV. This table comes from immunoSEQ multiplex PCR, and its TCRdb copy is limited to in-frame clones, with some not included. Counted here are some 23,000 clones, under 80% occurring once; the ten biggest clones make up around 4.8%. The source was unsorted PBMCs, collected 0.5 years after starting antiretroviral therapy. These receptors were obtained from a woman between 40 and 55 years old with HIV. Each CDR3 is given with its conserved first and last residue. D genes are given only for firm matches. Not all rows give a size; the values are once, few, many and, for expanded clones, a class.

j_call clone_size d_call v_call cdr3_aa cdr3_nt
TRBJ1-1 - - TRBV9 CASSPRGGSAEAFF TGTGCCAGCAGCCCTCGGGGGGGCTCGGCTGAAGCTTTCTTT
TRBJ1-2 - - TRBV6-5 CASSYGGDMRGYTF TGTGCCAGCAGTTACGGGGGAGATATGCGGGGCTACACCTTC
TRBJ2-5 - - TRBV12-5 CASGLGMGQETQYF -
TRBJ1-1 - - TRBV5-4 CASSLRTPNTEAFF TGTGCCAGCAGCTTACGGACCCCGAACACTGAAGCTTTCTTT
TRBJ2-7 - - TRBV5-4 CASSLEGYEQYF TGTGCCAGCAGCTTGGAGGGCTACGAGCAGTACTTC
TRBJ1-3 - - TRBV7-2 CASSLQSSGNTIYF TGTGCCAGCAGCTTACAGAGCTCTGGAAACACCATATATTTT
TRBJ1-2 - TRBD1 TRBV5-4 CASSHRTGGDYGYTF TGTGCCAGCAGTCACCGGACAGGGGGTGACTATGGCTACACCTTC
TRBJ2-3 - - TRBV18 CASSPLGALLTDTQYF TGTGCCAGCTCACCGCTCGGGGCACTTCTCACAGATACGCAGTATTTT
TRBJ1-1 - - TRBV18 CASSPLRWGSNTEAFF TGTGCCAGCTCCCCACTTCGATGGGGGTCGAACACTGAAGCTTTCTTT
TRBJ1-1 - TRBD1 TRBV4-2 CASSQDWGQRLDTEAFF TGTGCCAGCAGCCAAGATTGGGGACAGAGGTTGGACACTGAAGCTTTCTTT
TRBJ2-7 - - TRBV4-3 CASSQERKQYEQYF TGCGCCAGCAGCCAAGAGCGCAAGCAGTACGAGCAGTACTTC
TRBJ1-4 - - TRBV7-9 CASSRPGQGNEKLFF TGTGCCAGCAGTCGGCCGGGGCAGGGGAATGAAAAACTGTTTTTT
TRBJ1-5 few - TRBV6-1 CASIPLFSSNQPQHF TGTGCCAGCATACCTCTTTTTTCTAGCAATCAGCCCCAGCATTTT
TRBJ2-3 - - TRBV11-2 CASSLVGSTDTQYF TGTGCCAGCAGCTTAGTGGGTTCCACAGATACGCAGTATTTT
TRBJ2-3 - - TRBV11-3 CASSPRRFDTQYF TGTGCCAGCAGCCCCAGGAGATTTGATACGCAGTATTTT
TRBJ1-6 - TRBD1 TRBV28 CASRQGDYNSPLHF TGTGCCAGCCGACAGGGGGATTATAATTCACCCCTCCACTTT
TRBJ1-2 - - TRBV9 CASSVYGQGYGYTF TGTGCCAGCAGCGTATACGGTCAGGGCTATGGCTACACCTTC
TRBJ1-2 - TRBD1 TRBV5-1 CASSLTGDTYGYTF TGCGCCAGCAGCTTGACAGGGGATACCTATGGCTACACCTTC
TRBJ1-2 - TRBD1 TRBV28 CASSLWRGPRDSYGYTF TGTGCCAGCAGTTTATGGAGGGGCCCCCGGGACAGCTATGGCTACACCTTC
TRBJ2-5 few TRBD2 TRBV5-5 CASSLELAGGRETQYF TGTGCCAGCAGCTTGGAGCTAGCGGGGGGGCGAGAGACCCAGTACTTC
TRBJ1-6 few - TRBV2 CASVKQGVVNSPLHF TGTGCCAGCGTAAAACAGGGAGTCGTAAATTCACCCCTCCACTTT
TRBJ2-3 - TRBD2 TRBV4-2 CASSQEGFETSGPGTQYF TGTGCCAGCAGCCAAGAGGGGTTTGAGACTAGCGGTCCGGGTACGCAGTATTTT
TRBJ2-7 - TRBD1 TRBV7-9 CASSSGQGRYF TGTGCCAGCAGCTCAGGACAGGGACGGTACTTC
TRBJ1-6 - - TRBV28 CASSLVVFLTRRRTTLHF TGTGCCAGCAGTTTAGTTGTGTTCCTTACTCGTCGCCGGACAACCCTCCACTTT
TRBJ2-1 - TRBD1 TRBV7-9 CASSPSTGGSYNEQFF TGTGCCAGCAGCCCTTCGACAGGGGGCTCCTACAATGAGCAGTTCTTC
TRBJ2-7 few - TRBV7-2 CASSLNPGLYEQYF TGTGCCAGCAGCCTCAACCCAGGACTGTACGAGCAGTACTTC
TRBJ1-4 medium-sized TRBD1 TRBV7-9 CASSPRTGGAEKLFF TGTGCCAGCAGCCCCCGGACAGGGGGCGCTGAAAAACTGTTTTTT
TRBJ2-3 - - TRBV4-2 CASSQDRFDTQYF TGTGCCAGCAGCCAAGATCGGTTCGATACGCAGTATTTT
TRBJ1-2 - - TRBV9 CASSPALNEGYTF TGTGCCAGCAGCCCCGCCCTGAATGAGGGCTACACCTTC
TRBJ1-1 - - TRBV9 CASSVGIFAGENTEAFF TGTGCCAGCAGCGTAGGTATCTTTGCAGGGGAGAACACTGAAGCTTTCTTT
TRBJ2-2 few - TRBV5-4 CASSLDNGGVNTGELFF TGTGCCAGCAGCTTGGATAATGGCGGGGTGAACACCGGGGAGCTGTTTTTT
TRBJ2-3 - - TRBV6-1 CASRDENTDTQYF TGTGCCAGCAGGGATGAAAACACAGATACGCAGTATTTT
TRBJ1-5 - - TRBV5-1 CASSLEGGGNQPQHF TGCGCCAGCAGCTTGGAGGGAGGCGGGAATCAGCCCCAGCATTTT
TRBJ2-7 - TRBD2 TRBV7-2 CASSSSGGASYEQYF TGTGCCAGCAGCTCTAGCGGGGGGGCGTCCTACGAGCAGTACTTC
TRBJ1-2 - - TRBV5-4 CASSLDALQTPF TGTGCCAGCAGCTTGGACGCCTTACAAACTCCCTTC
TRBJ2-7 - TRBD1 TRBV4-3 CASSQDRSRGTEQYF TGCGCCAGCAGCCAAGATCGGTCCAGGGGGACCGAGCAGTACTTC
TRBJ1-5 - TRBD1 TRBV4-1 CASSQLDRGGNQPQHF TGCGCCAGCAGCCAGCTCGACAGGGGAGGTAATCAGCCCCAGCATTTT
TRBJ2-6 - - TRBV6-1 CASRDPGSGANVLTF TGTGCCAGCCGGGACCCGGGCTCTGGGGCCAACGTCCTGACTTTC
TRBJ1-1 once - TRBV14 CASSQVTAFNTEAFF TGTGCCAGCAGCCAGGTGACAGCTTTTAACACTGAAGCTTTCTTT
TRBJ2-5 - - TRBV18 CASSRGTQTQYF TGTGCCAGCTCAAGGGGGACTCAGACCCAGTACTTC
TRBJ1-4 - TRBD1 TRBV28 CASRTTGRGEKLFF TGTGCCAGCAGGACGACAGGGCGAGGGGAAAAACTGTTTTTT
TRBJ2-5 - - TRBV5-6 CASSLDRQETQYF TGTGCCAGCAGCTTGGATCGGCAAGAGACCCAGTACTTC
TRBJ1-3 once TRBD1 TRBV11-2 CASSQATGRIAGNTIYF TGTGCCAGCAGCCAGGCGACAGGGAGGATTGCTGGAAACACCATATATTTT
TRBJ1-1 - - TRBV11-2 CASSLVSPTEAFF TGTGCCAGCAGCTTAGTCTCCCCGACTGAAGCTTTCTTT
TRBJ2-3 - - TRBV15 CATSPQRSDTQYF TGTGCCACCAGCCCTCAGCGGTCTGATACGCAGTATTTT
TRBJ2-3 - - TRBV7-9 CASSFKRSDTQYF TGTGCCAGCAGCTTTAAGAGGTCCGATACGCAGTATTTT
TRBJ2-2 - - TRBV30 CAWSHPHFIGELFF TGTGCCTGGAGCCACCCGCACTTTATCGGGGAGCTGTTTTTT
TRBJ2-3 - - TRBV28 CASSPTRGLTDTQYF TGTGCCAGCTCGCCCACCCGGGGCCTCACAGATACGCAGTATTTT
TRBJ1-1 - TRBD1 TRBV28 CASSQHKGQGTEAFF TGTGCCAGCAGTCAACATAAAGGACAGGGCACTGAAGCTTTCTTT
TRBJ2-3 - TRBD2 TRBV4-2 CASSQDGGGGVIGTDTQYF TGTGCCAGCAGCCAAGATGGCGGTGGGGGGGTCATCGGCACAGATACGCAGTATTTT
TRBJ2-3 - TRBD2 TRBV19 CASSMGTSRSTDTQYF TGTGCCAGTAGTATGGGGACTAGCAGGAGCACAGATACGCAGTATTTT
TRBJ1-5 - TRBD1 TRBV7-2 CASSPRVTGQLNQPQHF TGTGCCAGCAGCCCTAGAGTAACGGGACAGCTCAATCAGCCCCAGCATTTT
TRBJ1-6 - TRBD1 TRBV30 CARSLGQPYSPLHF TGTGCCAGGAGTTTGGGACAGCCTTATTCACCCCTCCACTTT
TRBJ2-7 - TRBD1 TRBV7-6 CASSSHLDRGNEQYF TGTGCCAGCAGCTCACACCTGGACAGGGGAAACGAGCAGTACTTC
TRBJ1-3 once - TRBV6-5 CASSYSIGSGNTIYF TGTGCCAGCAGTTACTCGATCGGCTCTGGAAACACCATATATTTT
TRBJ2-1 - TRBD1 TRBV6-5 CASSLTDRVNEQFF TGTGCCAGCAGCCTAACTGACAGGGTCAATGAGCAGTTCTTC
TRBJ1-2 once - TRBV5-8 CASSLKANYGYTF TGTGCCAGCAGCTTAAAAGCTAACTATGGCTACACCTTC
TRBJ2-5 - TRBD2 TRBV7-3 CASSLKRLAGGQETQYF TGTGCCAGCAGCTTAAAGCGCCTAGCGGGGGGCCAAGAGACCCAGTACTTC
TRBJ1-4 - - TRBV6-1 CASSDLGGGLQEKLFF TGTGCCAGCAGTGACCTTGGCGGGGGGCTCCAGGAAAAACTGTTTTTT
TRBJ1-1 once TRBD1 TRBV9 CASSARVQGPNTEAFF TGTGCCAGCAGCGCAAGGGTACAGGGGCCCAACACTGAAGCTTTCTTT